This TCR beta chain was found in a study of PD-1 blockade in classical Hodgkin lymphoma. The protocol was immunoSEQ multiplex PCR, while the TCRdb copy is restricted to in-frame clones and leaves out a portion. The sample records some 70,000 clones, 93% being singletons. This sample's time point: newly diagnosed, previously untreated cHL patient sample. The authors compared against newly diagnosed, untreated classical Hodgkin lymphoma PBMCs. The length of the CDR3 is 15 residues. Trimming took 3 bases from V and 6 from J; bases not matched to a gene: 8. The V gene's germline CDR1 is SGHTA and CDR2 FQGNSA.

The receptor was isolated from a human donor with classical Hodgkin lymphoma. The chain is built from TRBV7-2 and TRBJ1-5; 7 bases fit TRBD1. Input material: peripheral blood mononuclear cells (PBMCs). The CDR3 is CASSFTGAAGQPQHF. CDR3 coding DNA: TGTGCCAGCAGCTTCACAGGGGCCGCGGGTCAGCCCCAGCATTTT.